This T cell receptor beta chain was sequenced for a study of blood T cell repertoires in COVID-19. Study in general: T cells, B-cell-depleted T cells, or PBMCs provided the cDNA or gDNA that served as material.

In the authors' workflow: Amplifying reference gene primers gave estimates of nucleated cell counts. Assay used: immunoSEQ multiplex PCR; TCRdb lists only in-frame clones, some missing. V and J calls plus clone size are reproduced from that table; the DNA served to infer D and trimming. Here the sample spans 110,000 to 150,000 clones, 75% to 90% being singletons. CDR3 length equals 14 residues. V lost 2 bases, J lost 2 bases, and 10 bases lay in between. Germline CDR1 GTSNPN, CDR2 SVGIG (reference sequence). The sample holds one count of this clone. This chain joins TRBV30 and TRBJ1-5; the D is unclear. The sequence was collected from a woman of 80 years or more with acute or convalescent COVID-19. Sequencing used peripheral blood. CDR3 nucleotide sequence: TGTGCCTGGAGTCTTAACATTCGCAATCAGCCCCAGCATTTT. This sequence encodes CAWSLNIRNQPQHF.